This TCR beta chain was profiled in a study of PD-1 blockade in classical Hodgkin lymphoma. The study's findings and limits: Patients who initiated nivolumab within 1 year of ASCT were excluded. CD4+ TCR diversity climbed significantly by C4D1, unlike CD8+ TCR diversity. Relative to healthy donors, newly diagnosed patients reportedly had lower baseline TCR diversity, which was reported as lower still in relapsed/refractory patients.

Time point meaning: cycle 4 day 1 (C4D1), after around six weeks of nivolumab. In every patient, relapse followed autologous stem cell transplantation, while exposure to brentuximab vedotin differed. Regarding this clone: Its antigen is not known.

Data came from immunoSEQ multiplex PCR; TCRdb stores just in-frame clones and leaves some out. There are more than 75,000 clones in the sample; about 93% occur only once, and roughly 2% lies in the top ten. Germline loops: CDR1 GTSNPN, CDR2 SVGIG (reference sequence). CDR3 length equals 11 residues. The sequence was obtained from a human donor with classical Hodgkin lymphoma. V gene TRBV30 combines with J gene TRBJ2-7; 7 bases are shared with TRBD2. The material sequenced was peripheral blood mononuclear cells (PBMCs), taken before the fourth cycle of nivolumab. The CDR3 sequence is CMGLADYEQYF. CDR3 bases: TGTATGGGGCTAGCGGACTACGAGCAGTACTTC.